Listed here are 10 T cell receptor beta chains from one sample, sequenced in a study of regulatory T cells in long-lasting Graves disease. The time point is: newly diagnosed GD, antithyroid drugs for less than 3 months. Following extraction of RNA from PBMCs, that RNA was used to make the TCR library. HTBI primers from iRepertoire and Arm-PCR of CDR3 regions yielded the TCR beta libraries. TCRdb processed the multiplex PCR reads anew with MiXCR; each CDR3 protein has one entry. The sample comprises about 460,000 distinct CDR3 sequences, approximately 14% of which are singletons, and approximately 15% rests with the top ten. These data were also reused for a study on T cells in Graves' hyperthyroidism and ophthalmopathy.

The source was peripheral blood mononuclear cells (PBMCs), collected at new diagnosis, from a patient treated with antithyroid drugs. Every receptor here comes from a woman aged 50 to 65 with Graves disease.

This clonotype was seen ten or more times. The rearrangement uses TRBV9 and TRBJ1-2; the D is unclear. The CDR3 loop spans 13 amino acids. The germline V gene encodes CDR1 SGDLS and CDR2 YYNGEE. V shed 2 bases and J shed 2 bases, with 7 bases lying between them. The CDR3 is CASSVGRNYGYTF. CDR3 nucleotide sequence: TGTGCCAGCAGCGTCGGACGGAACTATGGCTACACCTTC.

This clonotype was counted ten times or more. One end of the junction does not line up with germline, which may come from a read error. This chain uses TRBV7-9 with TRBJ1-1; D uncertain. Germline CDR1 SEHNR, CDR2 FQNEAQ (reference sequence). The CDR3 spans 14 residues. The CDR3 coding sequence is TGTGCCAGCATCCAGTCGCAGGTGAACACTGAGGCTTTCTTT. Its translation: CASIQSQVNTEAFF.

This clonotype was counted many times. This rearrangement joins TRBV11-2 to TRBJ2-2; 10 bases line up with TRBD2. The germline CDR1 and CDR2 sequences are SGHAT and FQNNGV. This CDR3 comprises 15 residues. V lost 5 bases and J lost 5; bases outside the gene matches: 5. The CDR3 DNA sequence: TGTGCCAGCAGCCCCCTAGCGGGAGAGACCGGGGAGCTGTTTTTT. This encodes CASSPLAGETGELFF.

This clonotype was seen ten or more times. V and J are TRBV2 and TRBJ1-1; no clear D gene. V was trimmed by 6 bases and J by 4 bases, leaving 12 bases between them. The CDR3 contains 13 residues. Germline values: CDR1 SNHLY, CDR2 FYNNEI. CDR3 sequence (DNA): TGTGCCAGCAGCATAACCATTAGCACTGAAGCTTTCTTT. Amino acid sequence: CASSITISTEAFF. The complete variable domain, with remaining parts taken from reference TRBV2 and TRBJ1-1, reads EPEVTQTPSHQVTQMGQEVILRCVPISNHLYFYWYRQILGQKVEFLVSFYNNEISEKSEIFDDQFSVERPDGSNFTLKIRSTKLEDSAMYFCASSITISTEAFFGQGTRLTVV.

This chain joins TRBV6-2 or TRBV6-3 and TRBJ1-1, with D perhaps matching TRBD1 (5 bases). The CDR3 is 13 amino acids. The V end was cut by 2 bases, the J end by 4 bases, with 8 bases between. The germline V gene has CDR1 MNHEY and CDR2 SVGEGT. The CDR3 DNA reads as TGTGCCAGCAGTTACAGGGACCGCACTGAAGCTTTCTTT. It codes for CASSYRDRTEAFF.

This clonotype has at least ten counts. The rearrangement links TRBV2 to TRBJ2-5; perhaps D is TRBD1 or TRBD2 (5 bases each). The germline V gene encodes CDR1 SNHLY and CDR2 FYNNEI. CDR3 length: 15 residues. V was pared by 2 bases and J by 5 bases, with 15 bases between. CDR3 in DNA: TGTGCCAGCAGTGAATTCGGGGACCTGGGGGAGACCCAGTACTTC. This encodes CASSEFGDLGETQYF.

The chain recombines TRBV4-1 with TRBJ2-5, with TRBD1 identical over 12 bases. Trimming removed 1 base from V and 2 bases from J; junction bases left unmatched: 11. In germline, CDR1 is MGHRA, CDR2 YSYEKL. CDR3 length equals 19 residues. The CDR3 spells CASSQGLLRDRGPQETQYF. In DNA, the CDR3 is TGCGCCAGCAGCCAAGGACTACTCCGGGACAGGGGGCCACAAGAGACCCAGTACTTC.

A few counts support this clonotype. The chain uses TRBV7-9 and TRBJ2-2, with D maybe TRBD1 (6 bases). V was shortened by 6 bases and J by 2 bases, with 10 bases between the two germline ends. Germline assignment: CDR1 SEHNR and CDR2 FQNEAQ (reference sequence). CDR3 size: 14 residues. The CDR3: CASSRQENTGELFF. The CDR3 DNA sequence: TGTGCCAGCAGTCGACAGGAAAACACCGGGGAGCTGTTTTTT.

This chain joins TRBV5-4 and TRBJ2-1, with 8 positions matching TRBD1. J was trimmed by 5 bases and V by 0 bases; bases with no gene match: 4. This CDR3 is 15 amino acids long. Germline V gives CDR1 SGHNT, CDR2 YYREEE (reference sequence). CDR3 sequence: CASSLGTGWDNEQFF. CDR3 DNA sequence: TGTGCCAGCAGCTTGGGGACAGGGTGGGACAATGAGCAGTTCTTC.

The chain is built from TRBV20-1 and TRBJ2-1; D might be TRBD2 (6 bases). Germline V gives CDR1 DFQATT, CDR2 SNEGSKA (reference sequence). Trimming cost V 4 bases and J 1 base, with 14 bases left between them. The CDR3 runs 15 residues. CDR3 sequence (DNA): TGCAGTGCTACCACCGGACGGGGGTCCTACAATGAGCAGTTCTTC. Its translation is CSATTGRGSYNEQFF.